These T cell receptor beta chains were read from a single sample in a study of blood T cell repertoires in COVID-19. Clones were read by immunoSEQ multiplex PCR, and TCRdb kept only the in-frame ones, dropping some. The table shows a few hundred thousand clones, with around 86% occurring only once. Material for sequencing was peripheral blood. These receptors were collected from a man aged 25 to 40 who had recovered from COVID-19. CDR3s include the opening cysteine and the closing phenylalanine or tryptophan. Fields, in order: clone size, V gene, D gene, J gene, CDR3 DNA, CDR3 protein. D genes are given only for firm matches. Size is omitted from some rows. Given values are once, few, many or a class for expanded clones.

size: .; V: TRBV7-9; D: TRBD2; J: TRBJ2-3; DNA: TGTGCCAGCAGCCCCCTGGGACTAGCGGCCTTCACAGATACGCAGTATTTT; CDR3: CASSPLGLAAFTDTQYF
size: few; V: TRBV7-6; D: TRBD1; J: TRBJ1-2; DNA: TGTGCCAGCAGCATGGCGACAGGGCTTCACTATGGCTACACCTTC; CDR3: CASSMATGLHYGYTF
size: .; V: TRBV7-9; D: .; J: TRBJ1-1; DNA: TGTGCCAGCAGGGAGGCGGGGTTTTATGAAAAGAACACTGAAGCTTTCTTT; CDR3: CASREAGFYEKNTEAFF
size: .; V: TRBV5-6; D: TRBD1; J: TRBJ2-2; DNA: TGTGCCAGCAGCTTGGCCCCGGGACAGGGACCCGGGGAGCTGTTTTTT; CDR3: CASSLAPGQGPGELFF
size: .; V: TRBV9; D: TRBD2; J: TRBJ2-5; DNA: TGTGCCAGCAGCGTAGACAGCGGGGGATGGGAGACCCAGTACTTC; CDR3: CASSVDSGGWETQYF
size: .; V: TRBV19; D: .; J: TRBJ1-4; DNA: TGTGCCAGTAGTAAACAGGCCGCTAATGAAAAACTGTTTTTT; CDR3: CASSKQAANEKLFF
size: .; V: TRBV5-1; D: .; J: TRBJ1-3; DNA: TGCGCCAGCAGCCCTACAGGGTCAACTGGAAACACCATATATTTT; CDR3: CASSPTGSTGNTIYF
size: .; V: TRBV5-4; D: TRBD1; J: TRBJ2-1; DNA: TGTGCCAGCAGCTTCCAGGGGGCTGTGTACAATGAGCAGTTCTTC; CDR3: CASSFQGAVYNEQFF
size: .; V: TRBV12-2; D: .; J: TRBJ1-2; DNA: TGTGCAAGTCGCTTATATTGGGCAGGGGCGTTTTATGGCTACACCTTC; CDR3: CASRLYWAGAFYGYTF
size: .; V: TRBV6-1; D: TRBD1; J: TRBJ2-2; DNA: TGTGCCAGCAGTGGATCCAGGACAGGGACCACCGGGGAGCTGTTTTTT; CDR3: CASSGSRTGTTGELFF
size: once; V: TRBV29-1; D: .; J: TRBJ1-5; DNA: TGCAGCGTTAAAAACAGGGGCAATCAGCCCCAGCATTTT; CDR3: CSVKNRGNQPQHF
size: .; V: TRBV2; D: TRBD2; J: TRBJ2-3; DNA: TGTGCCAGCAGTGGAACTAGCGGGGGGGCTAATACGCAGTATTTT; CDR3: CASSGTSGGANTQYF
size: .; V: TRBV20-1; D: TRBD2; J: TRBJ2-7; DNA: TGCAGTGCTAGTAAAGGACTAGCGGGTTACGAGCAGTACTTC; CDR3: CSASKGLAGYEQYF
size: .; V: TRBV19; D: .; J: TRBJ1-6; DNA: TGTGCCAGTAGTGGGACAATGGGATCACCCCTCCACTTT; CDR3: CASSGTMGSPLHF
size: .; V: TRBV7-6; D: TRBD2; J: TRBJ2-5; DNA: TGTGCCAGCAGCCCCCGACCCCGGGGGGGTGCAAAGGGAGAGACCCAGTACTTC; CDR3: CASSPRPRGGAKGETQYF
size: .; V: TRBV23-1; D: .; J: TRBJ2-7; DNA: TGCGCCAGCAGTCATGGTGACGGACACTACGAGCAGTACTTC; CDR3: CASSHGDGHYEQYF
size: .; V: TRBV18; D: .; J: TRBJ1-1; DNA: TGTGCCAGCTCACCCGCAGTGAACACTGAAGCTTTCTTT; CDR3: CASSPAVNTEAFF
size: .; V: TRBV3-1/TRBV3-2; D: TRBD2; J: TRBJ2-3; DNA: TGTGCCAGCAGCCGACTAGCGGGGGAGGGAGATACGCAGTATTTT; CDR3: CASSRLAGEGDTQYF
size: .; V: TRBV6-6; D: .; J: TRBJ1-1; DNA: TGTGCCAGCAGAAAACAGGACACTGAAGCTTTCTTT; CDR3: CASRKQDTEAFF
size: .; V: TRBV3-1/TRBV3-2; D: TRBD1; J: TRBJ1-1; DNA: TGTGCCAGCAGCCTGGGACAGAAAATAGAAGCTTTCTTT; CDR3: CASSLGQKIEAFF
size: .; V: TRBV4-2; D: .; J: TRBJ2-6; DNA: TGTGCCAGCAGCCAAGACCTCTCTGGGGCCAACGTCCTGACTTTC; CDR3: CASSQDLSGANVLTF
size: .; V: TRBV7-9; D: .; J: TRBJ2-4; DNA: TGTGCCAGCAGCCTAGCTCTGGTGGAGAACATTCAGTACTTC; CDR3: CASSLALVENIQYF
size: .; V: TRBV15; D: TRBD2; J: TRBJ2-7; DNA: TGTGCCACCAGCAGAGATCACGGGGGGGGCCTCGAGCAGTACTTC; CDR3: CATSRDHGGGLEQYF
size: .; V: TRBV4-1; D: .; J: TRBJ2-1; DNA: TGCGCCAGCAGCCCTTATATGACTACTCACAATGAGCAGTTCTTC; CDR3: CASSPYMTTHNEQFF
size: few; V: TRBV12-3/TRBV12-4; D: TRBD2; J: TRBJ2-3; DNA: TGTGCCGTGGGGCGGGGGGGCCCGGATACGCAGTATTTT; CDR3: CAVGRGGPDTQYF
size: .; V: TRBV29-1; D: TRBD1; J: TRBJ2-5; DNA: TGCAGCGTTGAAGAACTCCGACAGGGGGCTGGGGAGACCCAGTACTTC; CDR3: CSVEELRQGAGETQYF
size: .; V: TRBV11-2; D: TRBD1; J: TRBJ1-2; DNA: TGTGCCAGCAGCCAGACACAGGGGGCGAGAAGAAATGGCTACACCTTC; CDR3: CASSQTQGARRNGYTF
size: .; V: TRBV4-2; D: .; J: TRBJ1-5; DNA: TGTGCCAGCAGCCAGGCAGGGGATTTGGGCAATCAGCCCCAGCATTTT; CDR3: CASSQAGDLGNQPQHF
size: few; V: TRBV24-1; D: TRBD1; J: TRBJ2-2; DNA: TGTGCCAGCAAACAGGGGCCCGCCGGGGAGCTGTTTTTT; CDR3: CASKQGPAGELFF
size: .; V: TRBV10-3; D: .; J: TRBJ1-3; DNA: TGTGCCATCAGTGCCGGACAGAGAAACACCATATATTTT; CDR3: CAISAGQRNTIYF
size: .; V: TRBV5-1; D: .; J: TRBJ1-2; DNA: TGCGCCAGCAGCGAGACGGACGGGAGTGGCTACACCTTC; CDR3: CASSETDGSGYTF
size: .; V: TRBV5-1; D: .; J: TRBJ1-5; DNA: TGCGCCAGCAGCCCAGCCGGGGGTAGCAATCAGCCCCAGCATTTT; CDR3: CASSPAGGSNQPQHF
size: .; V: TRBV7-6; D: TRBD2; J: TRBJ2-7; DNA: TGTGCCAGCAGCTTAGGGGCACTAGCGGGGAGCGACGAGCAGTACTTC; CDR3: CASSLGALAGSDEQYF